Following are 10 T cell receptor beta chains from one sample sequenced in a study of post-analysis software for immune sequencing data. The study's findings and limits: The five TRBV segments detected at higher frequency in patients than in controls included TRBV5-6, TRBV5-1 and TRBV20-1.

Unique molecular identifiers had been added to the TCR beta cDNA libraries. TCRdb reanalysed the PCR reads using MiXCR and keeps one entry per CDR3 protein. The sample consists of roughly 870,000 distinct CDR3 sequences, around 53% of them appearing once. Their specific antigens are unknown. The sequenced sample was blood. Receptor source: a girl aged 5 to 17 with multiple sclerosis.

This clonotype is a singleton in its sample. DNA of the CDR3: TGTGCCAGCAGCGTAGGGGGCGGGGGCGACTCCTACAATGAGCAGTTCTTC. It codes for CASSVGGGGDSYNEQFF. This sequence joins TRBV9 and TRBJ2-1; TRBD2 is a possible D gene (7 bases). Trimming cost V 0 bases and J 0 bases, with 13 bases left between them. Per germline, CDR1 SGDLS and CDR2 YYNGEE. CDR3 length: 17 residues.

CDR3 sequence (DNA): TGCAGCGTTGATTTGGCTCCTTATGGCTACACCTTC. This encodes CSVDLAPYGYTF. This chain links TRBV29-1 with TRBJ1-2; no clear D. V shed 3 bases and J shed 5 bases, with 10 bases lying between them. The germline CDR1 and CDR2 sequences are SQVTM and ANQGSEA. The CDR3 spans 12 residues.

This clonotype was picked up a small number of times. V and J are TRBV12-3 or TRBV12-4 and TRBJ2-1; 11 nucleotides agree with TRBD2. The length of the CDR3 is 20 residues. With V trimmed by 4 bases and J by 0 bases, 14 bases remained unmatched. The CDR3 DNA sequence: TGTGCCAGCAGTTGGGCACCCGGGACTAGCGGAATTAGCTCCTACAATGAGCAGTTCTTC. This sequence encodes CASSWAPGTSGISSYNEQFF.

In this sample, this clonotype turned up a few times. The gene calls are TRBV2 and TRBJ2-1, with D perhaps matching TRBD2 (5 bases). V was trimmed by 7 bases and J by 6 bases, leaving 19 bases between them. Germline values: CDR1 SNHLY, CDR2 FYNNEI. The CDR3 extends over 15 amino acids. The CDR3: CASTSRGTLSNEQFF. In DNA form, the CDR3 reads TGTGCCAGCACTAGCAGAGGTACCCTCTCCAATGAGCAGTTCTTC.

The V call is TRBV19, the J call TRBJ2-6; D gene ambiguous. The CDR3 is 17 amino acids. V lost 3 bases to trimming and J lost 4 bases, with 16 bases between them. From germline, CDR1 is LNHDA and CDR2 SQIVND (reference sequence). The CDR3 DNA follows: TGTGCCAGTAGTATGAGTAGAGGAACGAGGGGGGCCAACGTCCTGACTTTC. As protein: CASSMSRGTRGANVLTF.

The rearrangement uses TRBV3-1 and TRBJ1-1; possibly TRBD1 for D (6 bases). V gave up 5 bases and J gave up 4 bases, with 17 bases separating them. There are 15 residues in the CDR3. Germline V gives CDR1 LGHDT, CDR2 YNNKEL (reference sequence). This CDR3 reads CASSSRGGGGTEAFF. CDR3 in DNA: TGTGCCAGCAGCTCTAGGGGGGGCGGGGGCACTGAAGCTTTCTTT.

The gene calls are TRBV6-6 and TRBJ2-5; 8 bases are shared with TRBD1. Near its end, the DNA agrees better with TRBJ2-7, so the J call may be wrong. From germline, CDR1 is MNHNY and CDR2 SVGAGI (reference sequence). CDR3 length: 15 amino acids. This CDR3 reads CASSYSTGASYEQYF. The CDR3 region has the DNA TGTGCCAGCAGTTACTCGACAGGGGCCAGCTACGAGCAGTACTTC.

The chain couples TRBV7-3 to TRBJ2-6; D not certain. This CDR3 is 18 amino acids long. V gave up 1 base and J gave up 1 base, with 14 bases separating them. Germline V lookup: CDR1 SGHTA, CDR2 FQGTGA. CDR3 DNA: TGTGCCAGCAGCTTAAGAGGCAGCCATCTGTCTGGGGCCAACGTCCTGACTTTC. Amino acid sequence: CASSLRGSHLSGANVLTF.

The rearrangement joins TRBV6-1 to TRBJ2-7, with 9 bases aligning to TRBD2. This CDR3 is built from 16 residues. The V and J ends lost 4 bases and 0 bases, in that order; junction bases with no gene match: 7. Per the germline V gene, CDR1 is MNHNS and CDR2 is SASEGT. As DNA, the CDR3 is TGTGCCAGCAGTGCCTCTTCTAGCGGGGTCTCCTACGAGCAGTACTTC. It specifies CASSASSSGVSYEQYF.

This sequence joins TRBV29-1 and TRBJ1-1; perhaps TRBD1 as D (5 bases). The V end was cut by 4 bases, the J end by 6 bases, with 15 bases between. The germline V gene encodes CDR1 SQVTM and CDR2 ANQGSEA. This CDR3 has 13 amino acids. CDR3 DNA: TGCAGCGTTGTGAACCTGTGGGGCGCTGAAGCTTTCTTT. Translated, it gives CSVVNLWGAEAFF.